The 28 T cell receptor beta chains presented below share a single source sample, sequenced in a study of human T cells and chemical hapten exposure. MiXCR was run by TCRdb on the RACE reads, yielding one entry per CDR3 protein. The sample records roughly 38,000 distinct CDR3 sequences, 9% to 9.5% being singletons. The time point is: patch test 3, about 24 weeks after DPC sensitization. Documented treatment: therapeutic diphenylcyclopropenone sensitization with weekly scalp DPC. The study extracted total RNA from unfractionated whole blood. Specimen: whole blood, collected in connection with sensitization to the hapten diphenylcyclopropenone (DPC). These receptors were obtained from a man in his fifties or sixties with alopecia areata. Some clones in this sample may be carry-over from other donors' samples.

The table lists this clonotype with a few counts. The chain uses TRBV11-1 and TRBJ2-1; 10 bases agree with TRBD1. With 5 bases clipped from V and 7 bases from J, the junction kept 11 bases outside the gene matches. Germline lookup yields CDR1 SGHAT and CDR2 FQDESV (reference sequence). CDR3 size: 16 residues. CDR3 sequence (DNA): TGTGCCAGCAGCCGCGGGACGGGACAGGGGAGGAATGAGCAGTTCTTC. Protein product: CASSRGTGQGRNEQFF.

The table lists this clonotype with many counts. The CDR3 protein is CASSLTTTSGTHNEQFF. The CDR3 region has the DNA TGTGCCAGCAGCTTAACAACGACTAGCGGGACCCACAATGAGCAGTTCTTC. V gene TRBV7-3 combines with J gene TRBJ2-1, with TRBD2 matching over 11 bases. V lost 0 bases, J lost 5 bases, and 6 bases stayed unmatched. Germline loops: CDR1 SGHTA, CDR2 FQGTGA. The CDR3 runs 17 residues.

This clonotype was found a few times. The chain employs TRBV28 and TRBJ2-1; D is unclear. Trimming left V 3 bases short and J 0 bases short, with 9 bases between. The germline V gene encodes CDR1 MDHEN and CDR2 SYDVKM. The CDR3 totals 15 residues. This chain's CDR3 is CASSLATSSYNEQFF. The CDR3 bases are TGTGCCAGCAGTTTGGCGACGAGCTCCTACAATGAGCAGTTCTTC.

The rearrangement links TRBV3-1 to TRBJ2-7; 9 bases line up with TRBD2. This CDR3 has 14 residues. Germline V CDR1 and CDR2: LGHDT, YNNKEL (reference sequence). V shed 4 bases, J shed 3 bases, and the junction held 4 bases outside the gene matches. Written as DNA, the CDR3 is TGTGCCAGCAGCCTTAGCGGGAGCCTCTACGAGCAGTACTTC. Its translation is CASSLSGSLYEQYF.

The CDR3 DNA sequence: TGCAGTGCTAGAGAAGGGCGGGAGGGCCCTGAGCAGTTCTTC. Residues: CSAREGREGPEQFF. The V gene is TRBV20-1, the J gene TRBJ2-1; 9 bases fit TRBD2. V dropped 0 bases and J dropped 9; count of bases not matched to a gene: 6. Germline lookup yields CDR1 DFQATT and CDR2 SNEGSKA (reference sequence). The CDR3 runs 14 residues.

This clonotype was counted ten times or more. The chain is built from TRBV5-1 and TRBJ1-2; 8 bases are a match to TRBD1. Germline V CDR1 and CDR2: SGHRS, YFSETQ. The CDR3 loop spans 13 amino acids. V gave up 4 bases and J gave up 8 bases; unmatched junction bases: 7. The CDR3 DNA follows: TGCGCCAGCAGCACCGGACAGGGAGGCGGCTACACCTTC. Its protein is CASSTGQGGGYTF.

The J gene is TRBJ2-1, the V gene TRBV28, with D perhaps TRBD2 (6 bases). V was shortened by 6 bases and J by 4 bases, with 13 bases between the two germline ends. The CDR3 consists of 14 residues. Germline V lookup: CDR1 MDHEN, CDR2 SYDVKM. CDR3 coding DNA: TGTGCCAGCAGGCGGGAACTAGGATACAATGAGCAGTTCTTC. It is translated as CASRRELGYNEQFF. Variable domain in full (rest from reference TRBV28 and TRBJ2-1): DVKVTQSSRYLVKRTGEKVFLECVQDMDHENMFWYRQDPGLGLRLIYFSYDVKMKEKGDIPEGYSVSREKKERFSLILESASTNQTSMYLCASRRELGYNEQFFGPGTRLTVL.

The sample holds many counts of this clonotype. The chain joins TRBV20-1 to TRBJ2-7; 8 nucleotides line up with TRBD2. Germline V gives CDR1 DFQATT, CDR2 SNEGSKA (reference sequence). This CDR3 is built from 14 residues. After removal of 5 bases from V and 4 bases from J, the junction contained 10 bases not matched to a gene. For the CDR3, the DNA is TGCAGTGCTTCCCCGGCACTAGCGGATTACGAGCAGTACTTC. Translating gives CSASPALADYEQYF.

The chain is built from TRBV4-3 and TRBJ1-4; unclear D gene. The CDR3 runs 15 residues. Germline lookup yields CDR1 LGHNA and CDR2 YSLEER. With 1 base removed from V and 3 bases from J, the gap between germline ends came to 9 bases. As DNA, the CDR3 is TGCGCCAGCAGCCAAGGCCGGGCAGCTAATGAAAAACTGTTTTTT. Residues: CASSQGRAANEKLFF.

This clonotype was seen ten or more times. The chain has TRBV29-1 and TRBJ2-3, with D unclear. Germline values: CDR1 SQVTM, CDR2 ANQGSEA. The CDR3 extends over 12 amino acids. V shed 2 bases and J shed 1 base, with 4 bases lying between them. The CDR3 loop reads CSVERGTDTQYF. CDR3 nucleotide sequence: TGCAGCGTTGAACGGGGCACAGATACGCAGTATTTT.

Note on this clonotype: Relative to the germline gene, one junction end is altered; a read error may explain this. The rearrangement links TRBV20-1 to TRBJ1-6; TRBD1 is a possible D gene (5 bases). The CDR3 has 15 amino acids. Germline values: CDR1 DFQATT, CDR2 SNEGSKA (reference sequence). CDR3 sequence: CSAVRRDHRDSPLHF. The DNA for the CDR3 is TGTAGTGCTGTAAGAAGGGACCATCGGGATTCACCCCTCCACTTT.

This clonotype was counted at least ten times. V usage is TRBV20-1 and J usage is TRBJ2-6; TRBD1 agrees at 8 bases. This CDR3 spans 18 amino acids. Germline-derived CDR1 and CDR2 are DFQATT and SNEGSKA (reference sequence). V lost 6 bases to trimming and J lost 4 bases; unmatched junction nucleotides: 17. CDR3 bases: TGCAGTGCCGCATATAGTCCCGGACAGGGTTCCGGGGCCAACGTCCTGACTTTC. Amino acid sequence: CSAAYSPGQGSGANVLTF.

This clonotype was found a few times. The V call is TRBV7-8, the J call TRBJ1-6, with D tentatively TRBD1 (5 bases). Trimming cost V 3 bases and J 9 bases, with 15 bases left between them. This CDR3 region has 15 residues. Germline lookup yields CDR1 SGHVS and CDR2 FQNEAQ. The CDR3 protein is CASSLDTKGASPLHF. CDR3 DNA sequence: TGTGCCAGCAGCTTGGACACGAAAGGCGCTTCACCCCTCCACTTT.

This clonotype occurred a few times. This chain uses TRBV20-1 with TRBJ1-2; TRBD1 matches 8 bases. This CDR3 is 13 amino acids long. Germline CDR1 is DFQATT and CDR2 is SNEGSKA (reference sequence). J lost 2 bases, V lost 6 bases, and 5 bases had no gene match. CDR3 coding DNA: TGCAGTGCCCAACAGGGGGTCAACTATGGCTACACCTTC. Encoded protein: CSAQQGVNYGYTF.

This clonotype was observed at least ten times. The rearrangement joins TRBV29-1 to TRBJ2-1, with TRBD2 matching 10 bases. The CDR3 length is 13 residues. V lost 5 bases and J lost 8; bases outside the gene matches: 6. Per the germline V gene, CDR1 is SQVTM and CDR2 is ANQGSEA. CDR3 nucleotides: TGCAGCGTTCCAACTAGCGGGGTCGATGAGCAGTTCTTC. Its protein product is CSVPTSGVDEQFF.

The chain joins TRBV28 to TRBJ1-1, with D perhaps TRBD1 (5 bases). Germline loops: CDR1 MDHEN, CDR2 SYDVKM. This CDR3 has 17 residues. V dropped 8 bases and J dropped 1 base, with 23 bases sitting between them. CDR3 region: CASPPERGLLGNTEAFF. Written as DNA, the CDR3 is TGTGCCAGCCCCCCCGAGAGGGGTTTATTGGGGAACACTGAAGCTTTCTTT.

The chain carries TRBV3-1 and TRBJ2-7, with D unresolved. The V gene's germline CDR1 is LGHDT and CDR2 YNNKEL (reference sequence). Trimming removed 5 bases from V and 3 bases from J, with 8 bases in between. The CDR3 consists of 12 residues. Here the CDR3 DNA reads TGTGCCAGCAGCACAGAGCGCTACGAGCAGTACTTC. Its translation is CASSTERYEQYF.

In this sample, this clonotype turned up many times. This chain connects TRBV11-2 to TRBJ2-1; 10 bases are shared with TRBD1. Germline assignment: CDR1 SGHAT and CDR2 FQNNGV. V lost 3 bases and J lost 4; bases outside the gene matches: 0. This CDR3 contains 14 residues. The CDR3 is CASSLGQGYNEQFF. Here the CDR3 DNA reads TGTGCCAGCAGCTTGGGACAGGGGTACAATGAGCAGTTCTTC.

This clonotype was observed many times. The genes are TRBV20-1 and TRBJ1-1, with D possibly matching TRBD1 (6 bases). The CDR3 length is 14 residues. V was clipped by 4 bases and J by 7 bases, with 19 bases between them. CDR1 and CDR2 from the germline V gene are DFQATT and SNEGSKA (reference sequence). CDR3 amino acids: CSANGGGALSEAFF. For the CDR3, the DNA is TGCAGTGCTAACGGTGGGGGGGCGCTTAGTGAAGCTTTCTTT.

Concerning this clonotype: A much larger clone lies one base from this, so it may be a read error. The CDR3 reads CASSLQVSEMNTEAFF. In DNA form, the CDR3 reads TGCGCCAGCAGCTTGCAGGTTTCGGAAATGAACACTGAAGCTTTCTTT. The chain couples TRBV5-1 to TRBJ1-1; D not resolved. V gave up 1 base and J gave up 0 bases, with 13 bases separating them. Germline CDR1 and CDR2: SGHRS and YFSETQ. CDR3 length: 16 amino acids.

This clonotype has at least ten counts. The V and J genes are TRBV7-6 and TRBJ2-1; unclear D gene. Trimming took off 4 bases at V and 13 bases at J, with 14 bases between the two ends. This CDR3 contains 12 residues. Germline V gene sequence: CDR1 SGHVS, CDR2 FNYEAQ. As DNA, the CDR3 is TGTGCCAGCAGCTCGGTCGCGGCAGATCAGTTCTTC. Residues: CASSSVAADQFF.

Details on this clonotype: The junction departs from germline at one end; a sequencing error may be responsible. In nucleotides, the CDR3 is TGTGTCAGCAGCTTACCAACGACTAGCGGAGGGGGAGAGCAGTACTTC. As protein: CVSSLPTTSGGGEQYF. V gene TRBV7-9 combines with J gene TRBJ2-7; 9 positions match TRBD2. The CDR3 extends over 16 amino acids. CDR1 and CDR2 (germline): SEHNR, FQNEAQ (reference sequence).

The CDR3 DNA reads as TGTGCCAGCAGTTACGCTAGCGGGAGCGGGACCGGGGAGCTGTTTTTT. Protein sequence: CASSYASGSGTGELFF. V and J are TRBV6-5 and TRBJ2-2; 10 bases are shared with TRBD2. This CDR3 has 16 residues. The V gene's germline CDR1 is MNHEY and CDR2 SVGAGI. Trimming took 2 bases from V and 5 from J; bases not matched to a gene: 5.

In this sample, this clonotype turned up a few times. The CDR3 nucleotides read TGTGCCAGCAGCCAGGCATGGCTAGCGGTTAACAATGAGCAGTTCTTC. Translating it yields CASSQAWLAVNNEQFF. The rearrangement joins TRBV7-8 to TRBJ2-1; 7 nucleotides line up with TRBD2. This CDR3 is built from 16 residues. The J segment lost 5 bases and the V segment lost 5 bases, leaving 12 bases of the junction unmatched. The germline V gene encodes CDR1 SGHVS and CDR2 FQNEAQ.

At least ten counts were recorded for this clonotype. This chain links TRBV27 with TRBJ2-2; 7 bases fit TRBD2. Germline trimming cut 2 bases from V and 7 bases from J; bases unmatched to any gene: 4. Germline V gives CDR1 MNHEY, CDR2 SMNVEV (reference sequence). The CDR3 consists of 14 residues. The CDR3 sequence is CASSLGTNYGELFF. The CDR3 DNA sequence: TGTGCCAGCAGTTTAGGGACTAACTACGGGGAGCTGTTTTTT.

This clonotype has only a few counts. The chain employs TRBV18 and TRBJ2-2; 8 bases map to TRBD1. The CDR3 contains 15 residues. CDR1 is KGHSH and CDR2 is LQKENI in the germline V gene. Trimming at V came to 2 bases and at J to 6 bases, leaving 5 bases not matched to a gene. The CDR3 coding sequence is TGTGCCAGCTCACCAGGACAGGGTCTTCCCGGGGAGCTGTTTTTT. This translates into CASSPGQGLPGELFF.

This clonotype was observed many times. This chain uses TRBV18 with TRBJ2-7; the D gene is possibly TRBD2 (5 bases). Germline CDR1 is KGHSH and CDR2 is LQKENI. Trimming took 3 bases from V and 0 from J, leaving 15 bases between them. This CDR3 contains 16 residues. The CDR3 spells CASSPQEGEGSYEQYF. The CDR3 nucleotides are TGTGCCAGCTCACCTCAAGAGGGAGAAGGCTCCTACGAGCAGTACTTC.

In its sample, this clonotype was seen many times. This rearrangement joins TRBV5-1 to TRBJ2-7, with a weak D call TRBD2 (6 bases). Trimming took 4 bases from V and 0 from J, leaving 14 bases between them. The CDR3 is 15 residues long. Per germline, CDR1 SGHRS and CDR2 YFSETQ. CDR3 nucleotide sequence: TGCGCCAGCAGCCTTCTAGCGACGAGCTCCTACGAGCAGTACTTC. Translating gives CASSLLATSSYEQYF.